This entry lists 10 T cell receptor beta chains sequenced from one sample in a study of CD8 T cells in ankylosing spondylitis. TCRdb re-derived calls from the 5' RACE reads in MiXCR, one entry per CDR3 protein. The table records some 150,000 distinct CDR3 sequences, 44% of them present only once. The specimen was synovial fluid, either unsorted or a sorted T cell fraction (not recorded which). The source is a male donor with ankylosing spondylitis.

The chain links TRBV3-1 to TRBJ2-1; the D gene is possibly TRBD2 (5 bases). Between the trimmed V and J ends, which lost 1 base and 3 bases, there was a span of 10 bases. The CDR3 is made up of 15 amino acids. Germline CDR1 is LGHDT and CDR2 is YNNKEL (reference sequence). DNA for the CDR3: TGTGCCAGCAGCCAAGGCCGGGAATACTACAATGAGCAGTTCTTC. This sequence encodes CASSQGREYYNEQFF.

The chain employs TRBV20-1 and TRBJ2-7, with 8 bases matching TRBD1. Trimming at V came to 3 bases and at J to 2 bases, leaving 6 bases not matched to a gene. CDR1 and CDR2 from the germline V gene are DFQATT and SNEGSKA (reference sequence). The CDR3 length is 14 residues. The CDR3 protein is CSARGDRSTYEQYF. The CDR3 coding sequence is TGCAGTGCTAGGGGGGACAGGAGCACCTACGAGCAGTACTTC.

This clonotype was detected only a few times. The chain uses TRBV2 and TRBJ2-1; tentatively, D is TRBD1 or TRBD2 (6 bases each). The CDR3 spans 15 residues. V lost 5 bases to trimming and J lost 3 bases, with 14 bases between them. CDR1 and CDR2 (germline): SNHLY, FYNNEI. CDR3 sequence reads: CASSTRGAGYNEQFF. The CDR3 DNA follows: TGTGCCAGCAGTACTAGGGGGGCTGGCTACAATGAGCAGTTCTTC.

The chain uses TRBV7-8 and TRBJ1-1; 7 bases are shared with TRBD1. The CDR3 consists of 13 residues. Losses at the gene ends were 6 bases for V and 1 base for J; bases not matched to a gene: 2. CDR1 is SGHVS and CDR2 is FQNEAQ in the germline V gene. The DNA for the CDR3 is TGTGCCAGCAGGGGGACAGCGAACACTGAAGCTTTCTTT. It yields the protein CASRGTANTEAFF.

This clonotype has just a few counts. The chain joins TRBV19 to TRBJ2-1; no firm D call. The CDR3 has 13 residues. The ends were cut back, 3 bases at V and 7 bases at J, with 10 bases in the middle. Germline loops: CDR1 LNHDA, CDR2 SQIVND (reference sequence). The CDR3 region has the DNA TGTGCCAGTAGTATTTTTCAGGCGAATGAGCAGTTCTTC. Protein sequence: CASSIFQANEQFF.

This clonotype occurred a few times. The chain joins TRBV2 to TRBJ2-2; weak D call: TRBD2 (6 bases). The V end was cut by 4 bases, the J end by 6 bases, with 15 bases between. CDR3 length equals 15 residues. The germline V gene has CDR1 SNHLY and CDR2 FYNNEI. The CDR3 DNA follows: TGTGCCAGCAGTGGGGGGGAGATTGCGCCCGGGGAGCTGTTTTTT. Translation: CASSGGEIAPGELFF.

This chain uses TRBV12-3 or TRBV12-4 with TRBJ2-2; D may be TRBD2 (6 bases). This CDR3 comprises 15 residues. Trimming took 2 bases from V and 6 from J, leaving 13 bases between them. The CDR3 loop reads CASSLQRELAGELFF. The CDR3 bases are TGTGCCAGCAGTTTACAACGGGAGCTCGCCGGGGAGCTGTTTTTT.

V gene TRBV20-1 combines with J gene TRBJ1-2; D remains unclear. CDR3 length: 13 amino acids. The germline gives CDR1 DFQATT, CDR2 SNEGSKA (reference sequence). V shed 3 bases and J shed 0 bases, with 8 bases lying between them. Written as DNA, the CDR3 is TGCAGTGCTAGGGACGGAGCTAACTATGGCTACACCTTC. Protein sequence: CSARDGANYGYTF.

The chain carries TRBV2 and TRBJ2-4, with D unclear. Germline lookup yields CDR1 SNHLY and CDR2 FYNNEI. This CDR3 contains 14 residues. V lost 10 bases and J 1 base, leaving 14 bases between the germline ends. In DNA, the CDR3 is TGTGCCACCACCCCATTAGCTGCCAAAAACATTCAGTACTTC. Amino acid sequence: CATTPLAAKNIQYF.

The chain uses TRBV20-1 and TRBJ2-1; D is undetermined. CDR1 is DFQATT and CDR2 is SNEGSKA in the germline V gene (reference sequence). This CDR3 has 14 residues. V was pared by 5 bases and J by 4 bases, with 15 bases between. CDR3 sequence: CSAELAVAYNEQFF. The CDR3 nucleotides read TGCAGTGCTGAATTAGCAGTGGCGTACAATGAGCAGTTCTTC.